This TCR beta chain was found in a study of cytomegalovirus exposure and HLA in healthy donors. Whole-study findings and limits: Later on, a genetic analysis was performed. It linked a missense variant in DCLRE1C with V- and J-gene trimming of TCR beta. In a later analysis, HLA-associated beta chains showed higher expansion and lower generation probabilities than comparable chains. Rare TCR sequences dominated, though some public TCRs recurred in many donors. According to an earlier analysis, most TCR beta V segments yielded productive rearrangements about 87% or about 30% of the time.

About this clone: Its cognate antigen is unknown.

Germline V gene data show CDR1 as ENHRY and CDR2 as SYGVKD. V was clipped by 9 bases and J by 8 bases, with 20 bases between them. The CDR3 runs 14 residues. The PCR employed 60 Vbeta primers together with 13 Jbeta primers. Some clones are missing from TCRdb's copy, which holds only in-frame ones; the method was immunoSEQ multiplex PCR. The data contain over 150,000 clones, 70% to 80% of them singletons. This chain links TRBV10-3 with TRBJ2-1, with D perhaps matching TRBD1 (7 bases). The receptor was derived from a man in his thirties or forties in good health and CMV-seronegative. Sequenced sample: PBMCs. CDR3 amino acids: CAIRGSEGAYEQFF. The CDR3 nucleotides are TGTGCCATAAGGGGTTCGGAGGGGGCATATGAGCAGTTCTTC.